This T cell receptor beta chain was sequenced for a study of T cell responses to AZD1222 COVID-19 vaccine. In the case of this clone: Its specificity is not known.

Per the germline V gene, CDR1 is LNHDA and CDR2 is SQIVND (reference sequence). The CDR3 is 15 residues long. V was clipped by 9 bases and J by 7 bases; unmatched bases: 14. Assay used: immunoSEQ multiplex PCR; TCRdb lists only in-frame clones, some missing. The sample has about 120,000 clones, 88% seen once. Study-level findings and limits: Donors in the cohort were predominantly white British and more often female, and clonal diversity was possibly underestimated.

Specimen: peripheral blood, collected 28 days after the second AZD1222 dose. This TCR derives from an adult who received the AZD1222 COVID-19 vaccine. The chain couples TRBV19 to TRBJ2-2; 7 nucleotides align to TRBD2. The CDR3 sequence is CASCPTSAAVGELFF. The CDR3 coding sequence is TGTGCCAGCTGCCCCACTAGCGCGGCAGTCGGGGAGCTGTTTTTT. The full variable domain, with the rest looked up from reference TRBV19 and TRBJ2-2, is DGGITQSPKYLFRKEGQNVTLSCEQNLNHDAMYWYRQDPGQGLRLIYYSQIVNDFQKGDIAEGYSVSREKKESFPLTVTSAQKNPTAFYLCASCPTSAAVGELFFGEGSRLTVL.